These T cell receptor beta chains were read from a single sample in a study of long-term antiretroviral therapy in people with HIV. Sequenced by immunoSEQ multiplex PCR; TCRdb stores in-frame clones only, minus some. Here the sample spans over 10,000 clones, over 70% being singletons. The specimen comprised unsorted PBMCs, sampled approximately 3.1 years before starting antiretroviral therapy. Receptors originate from a middle-aged man with HIV. Each CDR3 is given with its conserved first and last residue. A D gene is named only where the DNA matches it firmly. Size is stated for part of the rows, as once, few or many counts, or as a class when the clone is expanded.

>TRBJ2-7|.|TRBV7-9|.
TGTGCCAGCAGCGCCGTGTGGAGCTACGAGCAGTACTTC
CASSAVWSYEQYF
>TRBJ2-1|.|TRBV20-1|.
TGCAGTGCTTTCCAAAGTGAGCAGTTCTTC
CSAFQSEQFF
>TRBJ1-5|.|TRBV19|TRBD1
TGTGCCAGTATGGAGACAGGGCATAGCAATCAGCCCCAGCATTTT
CASMETGHSNQPQHF
>TRBJ1-4|.|TRBV6-6|.
TGTGCCAGCAGCCTAAGGGGGGGATCAGAGGAAAAACTGTTTTTT
CASSLRGGSEEKLFF
>TRBJ2-6|.|TRBV30|TRBD1
TGTGCCTCCGAGAGACAGGGGGCCTTCTCTGGGGCCAACGTCCTGACTTTC
CASERQGAFSGANVLTF
>TRBJ1-4|medium-sized|TRBV5-1|TRBD1
TGCGCCAGCAGCTCCTGGACAGGGGAGAATGAAAAACTGTTTTTT
CASSSWTGENEKLFF
>TRBJ2-6|.|TRBV28|.
TGTGCCAGCAGTTTATTTTCGATGAACTATGGGGGGCCTGGGGCCAACGTCCTGACTTTC
CASSLFSMNYGGPGANVLTF
>TRBJ2-7|.|TRBV7-8|.
TGTGCCAGCAGCTTAGGGCAGGGTCGCACCTACGAGCAGTACTTC
CASSLGQGRTYEQYF
>TRBJ2-7|few|TRBV19|.
TGTGCCAGTAGTACGGCCGCGGGACAGCTCTACGAGCAGTACTTC
CASSTAAGQLYEQYF
>TRBJ1-5|few|TRBV29-1|.
TGCAGCGTTGAGACCGACTTCTATAGCAATCAGCCCCAGCATTTT
CSVETDFYSNQPQHF
>TRBJ1-5|.|TRBV29-1|.
TGCAGCGCTGCGGTGGCCGCGGGGGTAGGCCAGCCCCAGCATTTT
CSAAVAAGVGQPQHF
>TRBJ2-7|.|TRBV14|.
TGTGCCAGCAGCCACGGTACTGACTTGGACTACGAGCAGTACTTC
CASSHGTDLDYEQYF
>TRBJ2-7|.|TRBV2|.
TGTGCCAGCAGTCGGTCAAGCTACGAGCAGTACTTC
CASSRSSYEQYF
>TRBJ2-2|.|TRBV28|.
TGTGCCAGCATCCCCAACACCGGGGAGCTGTTTTTT
CASIPNTGELFF
>TRBJ1-4|.|TRBV7-2|.
TGTGCCAGCAGCTTAGTGGCAGTTGAAAAACTGTTTTTT
CASSLVAVEKLFF
>TRBJ1-2|.|TRBV2|TRBD1
TGTGCCAGCAGGCCTCAGGGGGCCGTTAACTATGGCTACACCTTC
CASRPQGAVNYGYTF
>TRBJ2-2|.|TRBV28|.
TGTGCCAGCAGTTTCATGAGCCTCGAGGGCACCGGGGAGCTGTTTTTT
CASSFMSLEGTGELFF
>TRBJ2-1|.|TRBV10-3|TRBD2
TGTGCCATCAGTGACCAAGGCCCTAGCGGATACAATGAGCAGTTCTTC
CAISDQGPSGYNEQFF
>TRBJ2-7|.|TRBV7-8|TRBD1
TGTGCCAGCAGCTTCCGGGACAGGGTACTTTTCGGTGTCTACGAGCAGTACTTC
CASSFRDRVLFGVYEQYF
>TRBJ2-3|.|TRBV30|.
TGTGCCTGGAGTCCCCGGGGGTGGACGCAGTATTTT
CAWSPRGWTQYF
>TRBJ1-4|.|TRBV5-6|TRBD1
TGTGCCAGCAGCTTGATACAGGGGATGGTTGACCTGATTTTT
CASSLIQGMVDLIF
>TRBJ2-5|.|TRBV28|.
TGTGCCAGCAAAGCGGTCCAAGAGACCCAGTACTTC
CASKAVQETQYF
>TRBJ2-1|medium-sized|TRBV7-9|TRBD2
TGTGCCAGCAGCTCCCTAGCGGGGAGCTTTGAGCAGTTCTTC
CASSSLAGSFEQFF
>TRBJ2-3|.|TRBV14|TRBD2
TGTGCCAGCAGTTACCGAGCGGGAGGTTTAACCGGCACAGATACGCAGTATTTT
CASSYRAGGLTGTDTQYF
>TRBJ1-1|.|TRBV4-3|.
TGCGCCAGCAGCCAAGGGAACAGGGTAGTCGCTGAAGCTTTCTTT
CASSQGNRVVAEAFF
>TRBJ2-7|.|TRBV11-1|.
TGTGCCAGCTCTGGACAGGGAGGGTTCGAGCAGTACTTC
CASSGQGGFEQYF
>TRBJ1-2|.|TRBV6-5|.
TGTGCCAGCAACATGGACGGTTCTGAAGGCTACACCTTC
CASNMDGSEGYTF
>TRBJ1-2|few|TRBV7-2|.
TGTGCCAGCAGCCCCGAGTTGAACTTCGGCTACACCTTC
CASSPELNFGYTF
>TRBJ1-1|.|TRBV18|.
TGTGCCAGCTCACCGGGACAATCCGGGACTGAAGCTTTCTTT
CASSPGQSGTEAFF
>TRBJ2-7|.|TRBV5-6|.
TGTGCCAGCAGCTTATCCGGGCTAAAGATCTACGAGCAGTACTTC
CASSLSGLKIYEQYF
>TRBJ1-2|.|TRBV19|.
TGTGCCAGTAGTCCACAGGAGCGCTATGGCTACACCTTC
CASSPQERYGYTF
>TRBJ2-7|.|TRBV29-1|.
TGCAGCGTTGCATCCGGCCCTGAGCAGTACTTC
CSVASGPEQYF
>TRBJ2-7|.|TRBV19|.
TGTGCCAGTAAGGGTGGGGCTTACGAGCAGTACTTC
CASKGGAYEQYF
>TRBJ2-1|.|TRBV15|.
TGTGCCACCAGCAGAGGTTTAGTAGATGAGCAGTTCTTC
CATSRGLVDEQFF
>TRBJ2-2|.|TRBV11-2|TRBD2
TGTGCCAGCAGCCCCAGCGGGGCCGGGGAGCTGTTTTTT
CASSPSGAGELFF
>TRBJ2-5|once|TRBV28|TRBD2
TGTGCCAGCAGGTTAGCGGGGGAGGCGGCGACCCAGTACTTC
CASRLAGEAATQYF
>TRBJ2-5|.|TRBV5-4|.
TGTGCCAGCAGCTTCTCGGGGGCCCAGTACTTC
CASSFSGAQYF
>TRBJ2-6|.|TRBV30|.
TGTGCCTGGAGTGTACTGTCAGTTCATCTGGCCAACGTCCTGACTTTC
CAWSVLSVHLANVLTF
>TRBJ2-1|.|TRBV4-2|TRBD1
TGTGCCAGCAGCCAACATTCCGGGACAGGGGCCAATGAGCAGTTCTTC
CASSQHSGTGANEQFF
>TRBJ2-3|few|TRBV27|.
TGTGCCAGCAGCTTAGGTTCGGGCACAGATACGCAGTATTTT
CASSLGSGTDTQYF
>TRBJ2-6|.|TRBV28|.
TGTGCCAGCAGTTCTGTTGGGCGCCAACTCGGCCGGGCCAACGTCCTGACTTTC
CASSSVGRQLGRANVLTF
>TRBJ2-4|.|TRBV5-1|.
TGCGCCAGCAGCTTCGGCCCAGACCGCAAAAACATTCAGTACTTC
CASSFGPDRKNIQYF
>TRBJ1-1|.|TRBV27|.
TGTGCCAGCAGTTTGGGACGGCGGAACACTGAAGCTTTCTTT
CASSLGRRNTEAFF
>TRBJ2-4|medium-sized|TRBV15|.
TGTGCCACCAGCAGAGATAGGACAGCCAAAAACATTCAGTACTTC
CATSRDRTAKNIQYF
>TRBJ2-7|.|TRBV28|.
TGTGCCAGCTATACCGGGACACATCCCTACGAGCAGTACTTC
CASYTGTHPYEQYF